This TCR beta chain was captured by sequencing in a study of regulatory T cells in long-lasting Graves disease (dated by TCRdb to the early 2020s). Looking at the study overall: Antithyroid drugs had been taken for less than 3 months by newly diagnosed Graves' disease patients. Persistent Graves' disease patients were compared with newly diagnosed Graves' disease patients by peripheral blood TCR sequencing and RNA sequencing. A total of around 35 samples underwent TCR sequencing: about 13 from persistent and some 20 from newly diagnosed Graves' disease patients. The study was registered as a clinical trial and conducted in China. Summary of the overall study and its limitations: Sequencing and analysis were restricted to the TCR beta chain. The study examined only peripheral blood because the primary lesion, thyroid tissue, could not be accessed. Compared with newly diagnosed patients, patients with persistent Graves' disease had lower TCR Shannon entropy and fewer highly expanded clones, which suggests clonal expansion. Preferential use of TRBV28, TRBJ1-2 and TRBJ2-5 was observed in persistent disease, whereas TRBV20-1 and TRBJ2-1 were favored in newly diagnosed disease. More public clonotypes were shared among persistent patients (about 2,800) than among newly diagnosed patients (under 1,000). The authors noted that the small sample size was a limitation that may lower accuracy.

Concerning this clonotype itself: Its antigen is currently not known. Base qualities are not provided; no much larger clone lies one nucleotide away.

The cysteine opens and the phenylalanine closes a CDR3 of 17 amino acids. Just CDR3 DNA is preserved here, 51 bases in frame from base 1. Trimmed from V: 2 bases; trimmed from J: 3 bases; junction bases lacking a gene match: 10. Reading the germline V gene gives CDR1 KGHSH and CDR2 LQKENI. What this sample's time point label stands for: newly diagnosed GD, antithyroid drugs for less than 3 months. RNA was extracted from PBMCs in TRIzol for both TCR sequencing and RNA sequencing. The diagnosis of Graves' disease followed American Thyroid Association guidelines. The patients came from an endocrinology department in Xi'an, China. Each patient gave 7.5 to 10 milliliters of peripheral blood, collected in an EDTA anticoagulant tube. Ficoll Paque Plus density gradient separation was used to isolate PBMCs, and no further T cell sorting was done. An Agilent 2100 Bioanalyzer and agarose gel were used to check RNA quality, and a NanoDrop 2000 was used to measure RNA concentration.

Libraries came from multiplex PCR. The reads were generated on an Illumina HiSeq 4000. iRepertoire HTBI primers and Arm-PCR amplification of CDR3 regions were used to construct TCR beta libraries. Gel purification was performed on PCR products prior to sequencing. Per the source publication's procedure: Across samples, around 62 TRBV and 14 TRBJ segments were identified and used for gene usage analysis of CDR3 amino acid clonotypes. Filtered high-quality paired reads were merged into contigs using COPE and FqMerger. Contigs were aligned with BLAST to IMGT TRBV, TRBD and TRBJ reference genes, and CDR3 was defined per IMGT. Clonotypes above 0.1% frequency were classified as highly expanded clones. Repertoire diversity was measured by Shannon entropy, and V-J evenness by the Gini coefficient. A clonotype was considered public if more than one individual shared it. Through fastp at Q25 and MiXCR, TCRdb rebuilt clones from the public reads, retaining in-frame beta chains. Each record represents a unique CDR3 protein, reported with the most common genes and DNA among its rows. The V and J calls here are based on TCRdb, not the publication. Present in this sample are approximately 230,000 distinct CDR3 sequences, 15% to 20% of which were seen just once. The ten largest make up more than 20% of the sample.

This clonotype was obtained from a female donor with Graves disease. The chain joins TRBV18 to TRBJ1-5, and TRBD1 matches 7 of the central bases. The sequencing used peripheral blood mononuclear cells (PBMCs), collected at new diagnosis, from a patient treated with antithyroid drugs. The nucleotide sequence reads TGTGCCAGCTCACCAGTTGACAGGGTATATGACAATCAGCCCCAGCATTTT. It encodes CASSPVDRVYDNQPQHF.